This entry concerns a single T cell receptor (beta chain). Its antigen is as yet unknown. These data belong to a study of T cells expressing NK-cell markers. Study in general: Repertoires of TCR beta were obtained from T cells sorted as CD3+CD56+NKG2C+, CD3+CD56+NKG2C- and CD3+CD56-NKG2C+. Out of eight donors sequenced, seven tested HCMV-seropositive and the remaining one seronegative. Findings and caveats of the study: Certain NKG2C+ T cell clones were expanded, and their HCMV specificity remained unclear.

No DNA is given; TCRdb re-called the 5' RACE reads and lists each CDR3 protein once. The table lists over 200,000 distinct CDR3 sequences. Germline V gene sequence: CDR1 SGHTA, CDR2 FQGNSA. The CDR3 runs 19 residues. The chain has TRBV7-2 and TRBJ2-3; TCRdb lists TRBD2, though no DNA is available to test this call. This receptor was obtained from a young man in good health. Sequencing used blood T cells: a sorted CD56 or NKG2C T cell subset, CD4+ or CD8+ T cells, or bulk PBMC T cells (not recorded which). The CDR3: CASSLTGTSGITSTDTQYF.